This T cell receptor (beta chain) was identified in a study of T cell changes during pregnancy in multiple sclerosis. This clone was seen just once. Profiled with immunoSEQ multiplex PCR; TCRdb holds only in-frame clones, not every one. The table includes approximately 100,000 clones, about 89% detected once. The TCR comes from a female donor with multiple sclerosis, enrolled in a pregnancy study. The starting material was peripheral blood, obtained before pregnancy.

Written as DNA, the CDR3 is TGTGCCAGTAGTTTCGAGGTGCCCTATAATTCACCCCTCCACTTT. Its protein is CASSFEVPYNSPLHF. This chain links TRBV19 with TRBJ1-6; no clear D. V lost 5 bases and J 2 bases, leaving 10 bases between the germline ends. The CDR3 has 15 amino acids. In germline, CDR1 is LNHDA, CDR2 SQIVND (reference sequence).